The clone carrying this T cell receptor beta chain came up many times. The antigen is unknown. The data originate from a study of T cells in Graves' hyperthyroidism and ophthalmopathy. Study-level results: Stable hyperthyroidism was separated from ophthalmopathy by a model based on 13 V-J features.

TCR beta CDR3 regions were amplified from RNA. First-round RT-PCR with HTBI primers amplified the TCR CDR3 region. TCRdb fed the multiplex PCR reads into MiXCR, producing one record per CDR3 protein. Of over 700,000 distinct CDR3 sequences in the sample, under 20% are singletons; the top ten hold over 15%. This CDR3 has 14 residues. Trimming took off 2 bases at V and 2 bases at J, with 9 bases between the two ends. Germline CDR1 is SGHAT and CDR2 is FQNNGV. Sequenced sample: blood. The rearrangement links TRBV11-2 to TRBJ1-1; D is possibly TRBD1 (6 bases). This receptor was identified in a woman between 50 and 59 years old with Graves' hyperthyroidism that later progressed to Graves' ophthalmopathy. CDR3 nucleotide sequence: TGTGCCAGCAGCTTACCACAGGGCAACACTGAAGCTTTCTTT. Translating gives CASSLPQGNTEAFF.